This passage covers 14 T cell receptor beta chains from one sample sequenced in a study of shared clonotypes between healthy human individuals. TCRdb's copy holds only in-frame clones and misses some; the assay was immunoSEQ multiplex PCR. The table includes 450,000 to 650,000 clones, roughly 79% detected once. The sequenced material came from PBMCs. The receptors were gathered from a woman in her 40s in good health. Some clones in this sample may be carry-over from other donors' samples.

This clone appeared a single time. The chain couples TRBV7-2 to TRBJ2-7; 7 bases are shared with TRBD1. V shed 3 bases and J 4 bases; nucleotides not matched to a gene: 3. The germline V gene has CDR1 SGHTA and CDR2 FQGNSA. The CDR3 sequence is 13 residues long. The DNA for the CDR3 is TGTGCCAGCAGCTTTGACAGGGTATACGAGCAGTACTTC. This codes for CASSFDRVYEQYF. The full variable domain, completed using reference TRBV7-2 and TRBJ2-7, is GAGVSQSPSNKVTEKGKDVELRCDPISGHTALYWYRQSLGQGLEFLIYFQGNSAPDKSGLPSDRFSAERTGGSVSTLTIQRTQQEDSAVYLCASSFDRVYEQYFGPGTRLTVT.

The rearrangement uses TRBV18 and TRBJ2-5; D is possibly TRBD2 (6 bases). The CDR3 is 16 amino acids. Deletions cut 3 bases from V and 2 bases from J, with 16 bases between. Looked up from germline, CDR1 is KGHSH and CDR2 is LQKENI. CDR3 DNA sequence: TGTGCCAGCTCACCCCCCGGGAGCCTGCGACAAGAGACCCAGTACTTC. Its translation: CASSPPGSLRQETQYF.

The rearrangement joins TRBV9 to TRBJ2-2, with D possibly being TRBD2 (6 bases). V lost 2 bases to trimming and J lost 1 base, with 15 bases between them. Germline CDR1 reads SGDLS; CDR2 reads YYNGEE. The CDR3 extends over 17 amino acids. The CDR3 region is CASSVTETSGNTGELFF. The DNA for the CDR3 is TGTGCCAGCAGCGTCACAGAGACTAGTGGGAACACCGGGGAGCTGTTTTTT.

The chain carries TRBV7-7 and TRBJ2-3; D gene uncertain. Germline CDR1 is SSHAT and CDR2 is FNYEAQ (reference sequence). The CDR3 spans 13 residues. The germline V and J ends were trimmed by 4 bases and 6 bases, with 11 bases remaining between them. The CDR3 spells CASSSFPGDTQYF. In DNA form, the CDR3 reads TGTGCCAGCAGCTCCTTCCCCGGGGATACGCAGTATTTT. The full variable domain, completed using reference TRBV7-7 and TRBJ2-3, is GAGVSQSPRYKVTKRGQDVTLRCDPISSHATLYWYQQALGQGPEFLTYFNYEAQPDKSGLPSDRFSAERPEGSISTLTIQRTEQRDSAMYRCASSSFPGDTQYFGPGTRLTVL.

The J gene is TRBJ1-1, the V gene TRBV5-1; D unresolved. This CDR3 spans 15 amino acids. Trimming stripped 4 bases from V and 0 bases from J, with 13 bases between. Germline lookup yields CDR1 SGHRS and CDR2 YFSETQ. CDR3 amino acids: CASSQTLQMNTEAFF. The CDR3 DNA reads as TGCGCCAGCAGCCAGACCCTTCAAATGAACACTGAAGCTTTCTTT.

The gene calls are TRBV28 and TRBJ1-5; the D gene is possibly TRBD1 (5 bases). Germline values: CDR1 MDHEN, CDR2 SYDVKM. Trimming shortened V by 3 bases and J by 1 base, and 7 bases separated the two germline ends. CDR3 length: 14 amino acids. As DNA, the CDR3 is TGTGCCAGCAGTTTTGCAGGGAGCAATCAGCCCCAGCATTTT. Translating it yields CASSFAGSNQPQHF.

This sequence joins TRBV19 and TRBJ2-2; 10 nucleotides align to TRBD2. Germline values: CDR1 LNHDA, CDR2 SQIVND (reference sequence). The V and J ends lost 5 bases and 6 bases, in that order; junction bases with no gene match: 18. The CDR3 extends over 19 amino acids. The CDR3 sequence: CASSLGGVWTSGFPGELFF. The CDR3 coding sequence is TGTGCCAGTAGTCTAGGGGGGGTGTGGACTAGCGGATTCCCCGGGGAGCTGTTTTTT.

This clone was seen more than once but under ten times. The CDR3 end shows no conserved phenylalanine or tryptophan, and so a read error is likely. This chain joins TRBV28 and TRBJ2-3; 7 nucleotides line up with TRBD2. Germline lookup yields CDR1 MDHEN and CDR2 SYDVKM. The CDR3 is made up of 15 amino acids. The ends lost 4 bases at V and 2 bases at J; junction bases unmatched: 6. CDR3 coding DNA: TGTGCCAGCAGTTCGGTACTAGCGCACACAGATACGCAGTATCTT. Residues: CASSSVLAHTDTQYL.

For the CDR3, the DNA is TGTGCCAGCAGCCAAGGGTCGGTGGGCCCCGCCACCGGGGAGCTGTTTTTT. It encodes CASSQGSVGPATGELFF. This chain joins TRBV4-2 and TRBJ2-2; D not resolved. This CDR3 is built from 17 residues. The germline V gene has CDR1 LGHNA and CDR2 YNFKEQ. Deletions cut 1 base from V and 4 bases from J, with 16 bases between.

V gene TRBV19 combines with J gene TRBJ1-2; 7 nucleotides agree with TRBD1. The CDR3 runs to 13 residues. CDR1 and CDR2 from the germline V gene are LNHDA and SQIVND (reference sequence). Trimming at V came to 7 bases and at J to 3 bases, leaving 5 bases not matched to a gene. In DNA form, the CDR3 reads TGTGCCAGTACCGAAACAGGGGACTATGGCTACACCTTC. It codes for CASTETGDYGYTF.

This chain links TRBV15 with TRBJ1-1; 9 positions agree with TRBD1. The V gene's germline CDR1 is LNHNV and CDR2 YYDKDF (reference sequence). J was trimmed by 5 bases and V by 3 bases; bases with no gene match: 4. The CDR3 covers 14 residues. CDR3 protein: CATSRGQGETEAFF. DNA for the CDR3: TGTGCCACCAGCAGGGGACAGGGTGAGACTGAAGCTTTCTTT.

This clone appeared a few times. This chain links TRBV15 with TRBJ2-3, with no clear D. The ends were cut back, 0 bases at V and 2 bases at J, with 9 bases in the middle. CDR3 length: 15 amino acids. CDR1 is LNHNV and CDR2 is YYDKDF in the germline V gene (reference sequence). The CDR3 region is CATSRERQLTDTQYF. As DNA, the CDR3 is TGTGCCACCAGCAGAGAGAGGCAGCTCACAGATACGCAGTATTTT.

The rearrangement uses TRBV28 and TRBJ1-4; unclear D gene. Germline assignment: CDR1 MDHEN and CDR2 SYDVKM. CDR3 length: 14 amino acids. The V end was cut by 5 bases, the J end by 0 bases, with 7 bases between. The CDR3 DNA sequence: TGTGCCAGCAGTGAACTTGCAACTAATGAAAAACTGTTTTTT. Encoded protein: CASSELATNEKLFF.

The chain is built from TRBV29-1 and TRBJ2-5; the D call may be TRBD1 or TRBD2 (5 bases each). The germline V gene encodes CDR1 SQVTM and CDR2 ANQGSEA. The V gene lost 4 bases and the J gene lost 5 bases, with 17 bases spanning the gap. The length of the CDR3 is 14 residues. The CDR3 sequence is CSVARAGGMETQYF. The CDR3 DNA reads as TGCAGCGTTGCCAGGGCAGGAGGTATGGAGACCCAGTACTTC.